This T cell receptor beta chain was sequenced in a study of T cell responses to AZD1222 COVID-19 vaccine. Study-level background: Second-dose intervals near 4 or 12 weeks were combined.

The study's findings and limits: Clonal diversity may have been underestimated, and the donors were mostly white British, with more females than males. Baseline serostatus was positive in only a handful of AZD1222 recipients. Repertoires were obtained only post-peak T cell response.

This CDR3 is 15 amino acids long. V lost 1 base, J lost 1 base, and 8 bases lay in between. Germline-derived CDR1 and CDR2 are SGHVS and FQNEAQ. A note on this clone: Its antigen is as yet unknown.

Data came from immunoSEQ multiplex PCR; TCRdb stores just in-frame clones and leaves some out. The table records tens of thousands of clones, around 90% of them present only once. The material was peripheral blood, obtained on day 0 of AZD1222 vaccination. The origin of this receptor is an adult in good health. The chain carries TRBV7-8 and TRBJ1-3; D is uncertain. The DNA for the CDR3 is TGTGCCAGCAGCTTAGACAGTTTTTCTGGAAACACCATATATTTT. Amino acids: CASSLDSFSGNTIYF.